The next 24 T cell receptor beta chains were all read from a single sample in a study of CD8 T cells in Susac syndrome (dated by TCRdb to about 2019). The library was made by the immunoSEQ multiplex PCR assay. RNA was extracted with the RNeasy kit and roughly 0.45 to 1 ug was reverse transcribed using random hexamers. The public reads were reprocessed in TCRdb via fastp at Q25 and MiXCR, keeping in-frame beta chains. Rows with a matching CDR3 protein are joined into one entry that keeps the most common DNA and genes. The sample yields 95,000 to 150,000 distinct CDR3 sequences; around 94% were counted once. Jointly, the top ten make up roughly 0.29% of the sample. The sequenced sample was CD8+ T cells from PBMCs. The source is a human donor with Susac syndrome.

The chain recombines TRBV14 with TRBJ1-2; no definite D call. CDR1 is SGHDN and CDR2 is FVKESK in the germline V gene. The germline V and J ends were trimmed by 4 bases and 4 bases, with 16 bases remaining between them. CDR3 length: 15 amino acids. This CDR3 is CASSPRTAPSYGYTF. The DNA of the CDR3 is TGTGCCAGCAGCCCCCGGACGGCCCCTAGCTATGGCTACACCTTC.

This chain uses TRBV5-1 with TRBJ2-1; tentatively, D is TRBD1 or TRBD2 (5 bases each). The CDR3 has 12 amino acids. Germline lookup yields CDR1 SGHRS and CDR2 YFSETQ. Trimming took 4 bases from V and 9 from J, leaving 11 bases between them. In DNA form, the CDR3 reads TGCGCCAGCAGCCCAGGGAGAGGTGAGCAGTTCTTC. Protein: CASSPGRGEQFF.

The chain couples TRBV12-3 or TRBV12-4 to TRBJ1-2; D might be TRBD1 (6 bases). Trimming left V 6 bases short and J 8 bases short, with 16 bases between. CDR3 length equals 13 residues. CDR3 in DNA: TGTGCCAGCAGCGACCCCAGGGGTGGCGGCTACACCTTC. Its translation is CASSDPRGGGYTF.

This chain joins TRBV25-1 and TRBJ1-5; D may be TRBD1 (5 bases). The germline V gene encodes CDR1 MGHDK and CDR2 SYGVNS. The CDR3 runs 12 residues. The ends were cut back, 10 bases at V and 6 bases at J, with 13 bases in the middle. Here the CDR3 DNA reads TGTGCCACCTCCTCGGGGACTCAGCCCCAGCATTTT. Protein: CATSSGTQPQHF.

V is TRBV11-2 and J is TRBJ1-2, with TRBD1 identical over 7 bases. Germline V gene data show CDR1 as SGHAT and CDR2 as FQNNGV. The ends lost 3 bases at V and 7 bases at J; junction bases unmatched: 2. The CDR3 length is 12 residues. CDR3 loop: CASSLNRGGYTF. The CDR3 bases are TGTGCCAGCAGCTTGAACAGGGGTGGCTACACCTTC.

This clonotype showed up just a few times. This chain uses TRBV29-1 with TRBJ2-7; TRBD2 agrees at 10 bases. CDR1 is SQVTM, CDR2 ANQGSEA, per germline. The CDR3 sequence is 14 residues long. Trimming took 7 bases from V and 4 from J; bases not matched to a gene: 10. This CDR3 is CSAQLAGWGYEQYF. The CDR3 DNA sequence: TGCAGCGCGCAACTAGCGGGGTGGGGTTACGAGCAGTACTTC.

V is TRBV25-1 and J is TRBJ2-7, with D unresolved. CDR3 size: 14 residues. Germline V lookup: CDR1 MGHDK, CDR2 SYGVNS. The germline V and J ends were trimmed by 4 bases and 4 bases, with 14 bases remaining between them. Here the CDR3 reads CASSVGFGEYEQYF. The CDR3 bases are TGTGCCAGCAGTGTGGGATTTGGGGAATACGAGCAGTACTTC.

CDR3 in amino acids: CASSFSPIMDEQFF. The CDR3, as DNA: TGTGCCAGCAGCTTTAGCCCTATTATGGATGAGCAGTTCTTC. The J gene is TRBJ2-1, the V gene TRBV7-8, with D hard to call. Germline V CDR1 and CDR2: SGHVS, FQNEAQ. V was clipped by 3 bases and J by 8 bases, with 14 bases between them. The CDR3 has 14 residues.

This sequence joins TRBV6-6 and TRBJ2-1; 9 positions match TRBD1. J lost 14 bases, V lost 7 bases, and 18 bases had no gene match. CDR1 is MNHNY, CDR2 SVGAGI, per germline (reference sequence). CDR3 length equals 15 residues. The CDR3 sequence: CASIGPGQGQISEFF. The CDR3 DNA sequence: TGTGCCAGCATTGGGCCGGGACAGGGTCAGATTAGCGAGTTCTTC.

This chain links TRBV4-1 with TRBJ2-7; 7 bases fit TRBD2. The CDR3 sequence is 15 residues long. Germline CDR1 is MGHRA and CDR2 is YSYEKL. The V segment lost 1 base and the J segment 1 base; nucleotides outside the gene matches: 4. Written as DNA, the CDR3 is TGCGCCAGCAGCCAAGTACGGCGGGAGTCCTACGAGCAGTACTTC. Amino acid sequence: CASSQVRRESYEQYF.

This rearrangement joins TRBV4-2 to TRBJ1-6; weak D call: TRBD1 (5 bases). The germline V gene has CDR1 LGHNA and CDR2 YNFKEQ. Deletions cut 4 bases from V and 13 bases from J, with 23 bases between. The CDR3 contains 16 residues. CDR3 sequence: CASSPGSGTDGFPLHF. Written as DNA, the CDR3 is TGTGCCAGCAGCCCCGGATCCGGGACTGACGGTTTTCCCCTCCACTTT.

The rearrangement links TRBV14 to TRBJ2-1; 7 nucleotides line up with TRBD2. The CDR3 contains 16 residues. V shed 4 bases, J shed 5 bases, and the junction held 11 bases outside the gene matches. CDR1 and CDR2 (germline): SGHDN, FVKESK. The CDR3, as DNA: TGTGCCAGCAGCCGGGATGGGGGGGTTAACGACAATGAGCAGTTCTTC. As protein: CASSRDGGVNDNEQFF.

The rearrangement joins TRBV25-1 to TRBJ1-4; D gene unclear. Germline values: CDR1 MGHDK, CDR2 SYGVNS. This CDR3 spans 14 amino acids. Deletions cut 3 bases from V and 8 bases from J, with 13 bases between. The CDR3 nucleotides read TGTGCCAGCAGTGATCCGCTAACGCAGGAAAAACTGTTTTTT. This encodes CASSDPLTQEKLFF.

The chain combines TRBV30 with TRBJ1-2, with D maybe TRBD1 (5 bases). Germline CDR1 GTSNPN, CDR2 SVGIG (reference sequence). There are 15 residues in the CDR3. The V gene lost 5 bases and the J gene lost 2 bases, with 18 bases spanning the gap. This CDR3 reads CAWGQTEKTNYGYTF. For the CDR3, the DNA is TGTGCCTGGGGTCAGACAGAGAAAACGAACTATGGCTACACCTTC.

The gene calls are TRBV29-1 and TRBJ1-2, with D perhaps matching TRBD1 (5 bases). CDR1 SQVTM and CDR2 ANQGSEA come from the germline V gene. There are 11 residues in the CDR3. With 6 bases removed from V and 6 bases from J, the gap between germline ends came to 11 bases. As DNA, the CDR3 is TGCAGCGTGGCCGGGGCCCATGGCTACACCTTC. Amino acid sequence: CSVAGAHGYTF.

The chain combines TRBV9 with TRBJ2-1, with D perhaps matching TRBD2 (6 bases). Trimming took off 3 bases at V and 4 bases at J, with 20 bases between the two ends. CDR3 length: 17 residues. The V gene's germline CDR1 is SGDLS and CDR2 YYNGEE. The CDR3, as DNA: TGTGCCAGCAGCGCGGACCCTCTAGCGCGACGGTACAATGAGCAGTTCTTC. It specifies CASSADPLARRYNEQFF.

The chain joins TRBV5-1 to TRBJ2-7; D is unresolved. Germline CDR1 reads SGHRS; CDR2 reads YFSETQ. This CDR3 is built from 15 residues. With 2 bases removed from V and 1 base from J, the gap between germline ends came to 13 bases. DNA of the CDR3: TGCGCCAGCAGCTTTAGTTTAGTCACGTCCTACGAGCAGTACTTC. Protein product: CASSFSLVTSYEQYF.

The chain uses TRBV12-3 or TRBV12-4 and TRBJ2-1, with D unclear. The CDR3 has 15 amino acids. V was shortened by 7 bases and J by 0 bases, with 13 bases between the two germline ends. The CDR3 here is CASTPRESSYNEQFF. CDR3 nucleotide sequence: TGTGCCAGCACCCCGCGAGAAAGCTCCTACAATGAGCAGTTCTTC.

This clonotype was seen a single time. The V call is TRBV5-1, the J call TRBJ2-2; 12 bases agree with TRBD1. Trimming took 3 bases from V and 8 from J; bases not matched to a gene: 5. This CDR3 is built from 15 residues. Germline V lookup: CDR1 SGHRS, CDR2 YFSETQ. The CDR3, as DNA: TGCGCCAGCAGCTCCGGGACAGGGGGCTCTGGGGAGCTGTTTTTT. Translating gives CASSSGTGGSGELFF.

This CDR3 is CASSAQGMVGAFF. CDR3 nucleotide sequence: TGTGCCAGCAGCGCACAGGGCATGGTCGGAGCTTTCTTT. V and J are TRBV9 and TRBJ1-1; tentatively, D is TRBD1 (6 bases). The CDR3 length is 13 residues. In germline, CDR1 is SGDLS, CDR2 YYNGEE. Trimming shortened V by 3 bases and J by 10 bases, and 16 bases separated the two germline ends.

J is TRBJ1-2 and V is TRBV5-1; D might be TRBD1 (6 bases). CDR1 and CDR2 (germline): SGHRS, YFSETQ. The CDR3 sequence is 15 residues long. Trimming took 0 bases from V and 4 from J, leaving 13 bases between them. The CDR3, as DNA: TGCGCCAGCAGCTTGGTTCCGGACAGTGCCTATGGCTACACCTTC. It specifies CASSLVPDSAYGYTF.

With respect to this clonotype: A junction boundary mismatches the germline segment, possibly from a read error. The rearrangement uses TRBV7-9 and TRBJ1-1, with a tentative D call TRBD1 (6 bases). Germline V gene data show CDR1 as SEHNR and CDR2 as FQNEAQ (reference sequence). The CDR3 is 12 amino acids. The CDR3 loop reads CASSLADREAFF. CDR3 in DNA: TGTGCCAGCAGCCTAGCCGACAGGGAAGCTTTCTTT.

The chain recombines TRBV7-9 with TRBJ1-6, with D maybe TRBD1 (6 bases). The CDR3 consists of 16 residues. V gave up 7 bases and J gave up 3 bases, with 16 bases separating them. Germline V gene data show CDR1 as SEHNR and CDR2 as FQNEAQ (reference sequence). The CDR3 reads CASTSEGGGYNSPLHF. The DNA for the CDR3 is TGTGCCAGCACCTCGGAGGGGGGGGGCTATAATTCACCCCTCCACTTT. Full variable domain (missing parts from reference TRBV7-9 and TRBJ1-6): DTGVSQNPRHKITKRGQNVTFRCDPISEHNRLYWYRQTLGQGPEFLTYFQNEAQLEKSRLLSDRFSAERPKGSFSTLEIQRTEQGDSAMYLCASTSEGGGYNSPLHFGNGTRLTVT.

The chain combines TRBV13 with TRBJ2-7; 9 nucleotides line up with TRBD1. CDR1 PRHDT and CDR2 FYEKMQ come from the germline V gene (reference sequence). The length of the CDR3 is 12 residues. With V trimmed by 6 bases and J by 7 bases, 4 bases remained unmatched. The CDR3: CASRQGAREQYF. The CDR3, as DNA: TGTGCCAGCAGACAGGGGGCTCGGGAGCAGTACTTC.